The entry below gives a single T cell receptor beta chain sequence along with its context. The clone's antigen remains unknown. No much larger clonotype is one base removed from it; base qualities were not supplied. The data derive from a study of OX40 agonist ivuxolimab in advanced cancers. With regard to the full study: Ivuxolimab was a fully human IgG2 agonistic monoclonal antibody targeting the costimulatory receptor OX40 (CD134). Intravenous ivuxolimab was administered to patients every 2 weeks at six dose levels: 0.01, 0.1, 0.3, 1.5, 3 and 10 mg/kg. Among the approximately 50 dose-escalation patients, some 20 had hepatocellular carcinoma, approximately 15 melanoma, 9 renal cell carcinoma and 9 head and neck cancer. In the dose-escalation cohort, around 80% of patients were male, and the mean age was 60 years with a range of roughly 20 to 85. Prior anti-PD-1, anti-PD-L1 or anti-CTLA-4 therapy was permitted, and checkpoint inhibitors had been received by around 40% of dose-escalation patients. Partial responses occurred in three dose-escalation patients, of whom one had hepatocellular carcinoma and two had cutaneous melanoma. Peripheral TCRbeta sequencing was intended to test whether TCR sequence diversity was altered and clonal T-cell expansion was caused by ivuxolimab. The paper reports the monotherapy dose-escalation portion (N of about 54 patients) of the phase I ivuxolimab trial.

The study at large found these results: Clonal expansion of both CD4+ and CD8+ blood T cells was observed from baseline to week 6 at doses 0.1 to 3.0 mg/kg. Low levels of normalized T-cell clonal expansion were also seen in some patients who did not respond. The antigen specificity of the clonally expanded peripheral T cells was not determined. Partial responders in the 0.1-3.0 mg/kg groups had among the lowest normalized peripheral clonal expansion, especially among CD8+ T cells. After ivuxolimab, expanded clones were on average more numerous among CD8+ T cells than among CD4+ T cells.

The germline V gene sets CDR1 to SGHRS and CDR2 to YFSETQ. The CDR3 runs 16 amino acids, cysteine and phenylalanine included. Only the CDR3 DNA is retained, 48 bases long and in frame from the first base. V is trimmed back by 4 bases and J by 6 bases, and the junction contains 11 bases that no gene match accounts for. To sequence the TCRbeta CDR3 region, genomic DNA was isolated from the sorted cells. The immunoSEQ Assay was used for sequencing of TCRbeta CDR3 regions. TCRdb's version of the immuneACCESS table is confined to in-frame rearrangements and falls short of the full clone set. An unresolved V gene accounts for under half of the shortfall where checked; the remainder is of unknown origin. This sample has tens of thousands of clones in its table, and about four fifths of those were observed once. 2% to 3% of the sample is held by the ten biggest clonotypes. The trial excluded patients who had a history of autoimmune disease or were on systemic immunosuppression. In every dose cohort, peripheral blood was drawn for TCR sequencing at baseline, cycle 4 day 1, and cycle 7 day 1. The samples were drawn from a first-in-human, open-label, multicenter phase I dose-escalation trial of ivuxolimab. The trial enrolled adults with locally advanced or metastatic head and neck squamous cell, hepatocellular, melanoma or renal cell carcinoma. Before TCR sequencing, CD4+ and CD8+ T cells were separately sorted from peripheral blood.

The chain was built from TRBV5-1 and TRBJ2-2, with 8 bases aligning to TRBD2. The sequencing used CD4+ or CD8+ T cells sorted from blood, collected in a trial of the OX40 agonist ivuxolimab. This TCR was recovered from an adult with an advanced solid tumor such as melanoma, head and neck, liver or kidney cancer. The DNA is TGCGCCAGCAGCGGCGCCAGAGCGGGAGTTGCCGGGGAGCTGTTTTTT. This codes for CASSGARAGVAGELFF.